Below are 9 T cell receptor beta chains sequenced from a single sample in a study of CD8 T cells in Susac syndrome. Random-hexamer reverse transcription was applied to about 0.45 to 1 ug RNA. TCRdb fed the immunoSEQ multiplex PCR reads into MiXCR, producing one record per CDR3 protein. Of around 150,000 distinct CDR3 sequences detected, 95% appear once; the ten largest clones hold around 0.2%. Sequencing input: CD8+ T cells from PBMCs. Receptors were obtained from a human donor with Susac syndrome.

V is TRBV12-3 or TRBV12-4 and J is TRBJ2-2, with TRBD2 matching over 7 bases. The CDR3 contains 13 residues. V gave up 5 bases and J gave up 10 bases; unmatched junction bases: 7. The CDR3 nucleotides are TGTGCCAGCAGTCCCGCGGGGGAGGCGGAGCTGTTTTTT. It encodes CASSPAGEAELFF.

CDR3 DNA: TGCGCCAGCAGCTGGGCCGGGGGGTTATACGAGCAGTACTTC. Translated, it gives CASSWAGGLYEQYF. The chain recombines TRBV5-1 with TRBJ2-7, with 7 bases that match TRBD2. The CDR3 is 14 residues long. Per the germline V gene, CDR1 is SGHRS and CDR2 is YFSETQ. V dropped 3 bases and J dropped 4; count of bases not matched to a gene: 7.

V gene TRBV7-9 combines with J gene TRBJ2-2; TRBD2 matches at 11 bases. This CDR3 region has 17 residues. Per germline, CDR1 SEHNR and CDR2 FQNEAQ (reference sequence). Trimming cost V 3 bases and J 7 bases; bases outside gene matches: 10. The CDR3 DNA sequence: TGTGCCAGCAGCTTGCGACTAGCGGGACGATTAGGCGGGGAGCTGTTTTTT. Amino acid sequence: CASSLRLAGRLGGELFF.

The rearrangement uses TRBV4-1 and TRBJ2-1; D gene ambiguous. The CDR3 has 14 amino acids. Germline V gene data show CDR1 as MGHRA and CDR2 as YSYEKL. V gave up 0 bases and J gave up 4 bases, with 7 bases separating them. In DNA form, the CDR3 reads TGCGCCAGCAGCCAAGATGACGGATACAATGAGCAGTTCTTC. Translating it yields CASSQDDGYNEQFF.

The DNA for the CDR3 is TGTGCCACCAGTGATTTGGAACTCAATGAGCAGTTCTTC. Translated: CATSDLELNEQFF. The chain recombines TRBV24-1 with TRBJ2-1; D is undetermined. V was pared by 0 bases and J by 6 bases, with 5 bases between. CDR1 KGHDR and CDR2 SFDVKD come from the germline V gene. The CDR3 has 13 residues.

The J gene is TRBJ2-3, the V gene TRBV6-2 or TRBV6-3, with 10 bases that match TRBD2. This CDR3 region has 22 residues. V trimming: 7 bases; J trimming: 1 base; junction bases outside the gene matches: 26. CDR1 MNHEY and CDR2 SVGEGT come from the germline V gene. The CDR3 region is CASNPDRELAGRHFFCTDTQYF. CDR3 in DNA: TGTGCCAGCAACCCCGACAGGGAACTAGCGGGACGACACTTTTTTTGCACAGATACGCAGTATTTT.

V usage is TRBV7-3 and J usage is TRBJ2-1, with no clear D. The V end was cut by 2 bases, the J end by 0 bases, with 8 bases between. This CDR3 has 15 residues. The V gene's germline CDR1 is SGHTA and CDR2 FQGTGA. In DNA form, the CDR3 reads TGTGCCAGCAGCTTAGGGGTGAGCTCCTACAATGAGCAGTTCTTC. Translation gives CASSLGVSSYNEQFF.

This chain connects TRBV2 to TRBJ2-5; 7 bases agree with TRBD1. Germline CDR1 SNHLY, CDR2 FYNNEI. V trimming: 3 bases; J trimming: 1 base; junction bases outside the gene matches: 5. This CDR3 region has 15 residues. The CDR3 DNA sequence: TGTGCCAGCAGTGATGGGGACAGCCCCCAAGAGACCCAGTACTTC. Translation: CASSDGDSPQETQYF.

The gene calls are TRBV29-1 and TRBJ2-7, with 9 bases that match TRBD2. The CDR3 loop spans 13 amino acids. Germline values: CDR1 SQVTM, CDR2 ANQGSEA. The V segment lost 4 bases and the J segment 1 base; nucleotides outside the gene matches: 2. In DNA form, the CDR3 reads TGCAGCGTTGGGCTAGCGGGATCCTACGAGCAGTACTTC. Its protein product is CSVGLAGSYEQYF.